This T cell receptor beta chain was recovered during a study of T cell responses to AZD1222 COVID-19 vaccine. Produced via immunoSEQ multiplex PCR; TCRdb's table is partial and in-frame only. This table has 93,000 or so clones, roughly 87% appearing once. Between the trimmed V and J ends, which lost 8 bases and 7 bases, there was a span of 11 bases. Germline CDR1 is SEHNR and CDR2 is FQNEAQ (reference sequence). This CDR3 is built from 12 residues. Sequencing used peripheral blood, obtained on day 0 of AZD1222 vaccination. The receptor was isolated from an adult in good health. This chain links TRBV7-9 with TRBJ2-2; no reliable D call. CDR3 DNA: TGTGCCAGCGGTCCAAGGGACGGGGAGCTGTTTTTT. Its protein product is CASGPRDGELFF.